This T cell receptor beta chain originates from a study of cytomegalovirus exposure and HLA in healthy donors. Points from the study as a whole: Later, an analysis showed that TCR beta chains associated with HLA were more clonally expanded than others that were equally common.

Trimming left V 5 bases short and J 6 bases short, with 12 bases between. CDR1 is SQVTM and CDR2 is ANQGSEA in the germline V gene. This CDR3 has 12 amino acids. As regards this clone: The antigen remains undetermined.

60 Vbeta and 13 Jbeta primers were used in PCR. Sequencing used immunoSEQ multiplex PCR; TCRdb keeps in-frame clones, though not all of them. The sample lists about 140,000 clones, 70% to 75% occurring once. The rearrangement joins TRBV29-1 to TRBJ2-3, with D tentatively TRBD2 (5 bases). This sequence was found in a woman aged 25 to 39 in good health and CMV-seronegative. The sample comprised PBMCs. The CDR3 DNA is TGCAGCGTTACTCCCGGGGAGGATACGCAGTATTTT. Translation gives CSVTPGEDTQYF.